This TCR beta chain was recorded in a study of immune cell composition in non-small cell lung cancer (TCRdb year 2017). In the study overall: Histologic subtype, mostly lung adenocarcinoma or squamous cell carcinoma, was determined with H&E together with p63, CK5, Napsin A and TTF-1 immunohistochemistry. Adaptive Biotechnologies TCR-beta sequencing was carried out on some 32 paired NSCLC tumour and non-adjacent lung specimens, as well as on around 24 tumour-only specimens. For supplementary cohort #1, made up of roughly ten lung adenocarcinoma cases, paired tumour/lung TCR-beta sequencing was done and TIL populations were generated so that tumour reactivity could be assessed. The subtype comparisons left out several tumour specimens with TCR-beta data because those specimens were rare histological subtypes. What the authors observed across the whole study: Compared with lung adenocarcinoma tumours, lung squamous cell carcinoma showed significantly higher Top 10 clone scores and productive clonality. Tumour-associated clones >0.5% were found in nearly half of NSCLC cases, namely in approximately 30% of adenocarcinomas versus 75% of squamous carcinomas. The reactivity cohort included only 10 or so cases, and whether tumour-reactive clones share sequences with the dominant in vivo tumour-associated clones was not shown. Across 10 or so adenocarcinoma cases, the maximal tumour-associated clone frequency showed a strong correlation with TIL tumour reactivity, but overall clonality showed no such correlation. No significant correlation was found between tumour TCR-beta clonality and smoking pack-years.

The germline ends are 13 bases apart after V is trimmed by 6 bases and J by 2 bases. There are 14 amino acids in the CDR3, from cysteine to phenylalanine inclusive. Only CDR3 DNA is held: 42 bases, read in frame from base 1. The germline V gene yields MNHEY for CDR1 and SVGAGI for CDR2. Worth noting for this clone: Its binding antigen is unknown. No base-level quality is on record; no much larger clone is a single base apart.

TCR-beta CDR3 regions were amplified from genomic DNA by a two-step multiplex PCR, with the second step adding Illumina-compatible adaptors. TCR-beta immunosequencing was performed on an Illumina platform as a commercial immunoSEQ service. Per the source publication's procedure: Repertoires were summarised as Top 10 Clones, the percentage of T-cell templates from the ten most frequent sequences, and productive clonality. Productive clonality had a range of 0 to 1, where 1 means a monoclonal population. Tumour-associated clones were defined as sequences comprising at least 0.1% of tumour T-cell templates but absent from matched non-adjacent lung, identified via log10 scatter plots. Two-group comparisons used Student's t-tests, stages used ANOVA, and relationships used linear regression, analysed in GraphPad Prism7 and R. TCRdb retrieved this table from immuneACCESS and kept in-frame rearrangements only. Not all clones are present; in checked studies, unresolved V genes account for under half, and no reason is known for the remainder. D and trimming come from the DNA, and the V and J calls and clone size come from that table. Here the sample has about 7,600 clones; around 78% occur a single time. The ten top clones hold roughly 12% of the sample.

Genomic DNA was extracted with the QIAamp DNA kit from frozen aliquots of unsorted single-cell suspensions. The tumour samples consisted of non-small cell lung cancer tissue that had been surgically resected. Tissues were received within 2 hours of resection and processed immediately into single-cell suspensions. Tissue was mechanically dissociated and enzymatically digested with DNase I, collagenase I and hyaluronidase for approximately 32 minutes at 37 °C, then filtered and RBC-lysed. The rearrangement combines TRBV6-5 with TRBJ1-2; TRBD1 could be the D gene, as 6 bases match. Sequenced sample: lung tumor tissue. The TCR originated in a human donor with non-small cell lung cancer. The DNA sequence reads TGTGCCAGCAGATCCAGGGGACCCAACTATGGCTACACCTTC. This codes for CASRSRGPNYGYTF.